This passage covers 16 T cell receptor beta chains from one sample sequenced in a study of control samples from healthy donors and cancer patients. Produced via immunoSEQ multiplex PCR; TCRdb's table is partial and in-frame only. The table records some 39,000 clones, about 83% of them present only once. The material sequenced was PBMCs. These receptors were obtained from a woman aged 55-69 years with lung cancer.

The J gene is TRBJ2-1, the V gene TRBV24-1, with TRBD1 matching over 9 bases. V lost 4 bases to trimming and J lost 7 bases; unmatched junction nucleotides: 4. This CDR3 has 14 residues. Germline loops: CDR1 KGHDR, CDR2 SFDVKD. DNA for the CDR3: TGTGCCACCAGTGAGACGGGACAGGGAAATGAGCAGTTCTTC. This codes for CATSETGQGNEQFF.

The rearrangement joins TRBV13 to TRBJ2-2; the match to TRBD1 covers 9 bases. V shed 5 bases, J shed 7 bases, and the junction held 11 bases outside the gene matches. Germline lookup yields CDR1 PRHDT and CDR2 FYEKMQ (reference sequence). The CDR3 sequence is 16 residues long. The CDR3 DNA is TGTGCCAGCAGCGCCCGACAGGGGGGTCACGGCGGGGAGCTGTTTTTT. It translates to CASSARQGGHGGELFF.

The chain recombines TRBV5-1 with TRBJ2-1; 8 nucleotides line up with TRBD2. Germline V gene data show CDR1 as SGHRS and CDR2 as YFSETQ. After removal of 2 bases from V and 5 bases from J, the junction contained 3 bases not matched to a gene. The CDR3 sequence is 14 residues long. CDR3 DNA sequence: TGCGCCAGCAGCTTAGCGGGGGCGAACAATGAGCAGTTCTTC. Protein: CASSLAGANNEQFF.

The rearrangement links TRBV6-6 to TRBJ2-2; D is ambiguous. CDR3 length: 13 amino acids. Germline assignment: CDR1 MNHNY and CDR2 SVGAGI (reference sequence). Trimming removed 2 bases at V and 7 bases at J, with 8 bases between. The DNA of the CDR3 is TGTGCCAGCAGTTACCTGTGGAGCGGGGAGCTGTTTTTT. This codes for CASSYLWSGELFF.

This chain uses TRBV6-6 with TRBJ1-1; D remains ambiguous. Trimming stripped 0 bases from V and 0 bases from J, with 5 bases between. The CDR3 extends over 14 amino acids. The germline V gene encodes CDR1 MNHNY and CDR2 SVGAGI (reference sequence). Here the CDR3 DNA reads TGTGCCAGCAGTTACTCGAACGTGAACACTGAAGCTTTCTTT. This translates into CASSYSNVNTEAFF.

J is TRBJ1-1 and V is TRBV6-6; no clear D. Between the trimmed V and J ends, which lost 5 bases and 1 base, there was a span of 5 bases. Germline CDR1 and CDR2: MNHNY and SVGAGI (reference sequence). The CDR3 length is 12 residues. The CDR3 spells CASSQQNTEAFF. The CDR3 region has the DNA TGTGCCAGCAGTCAACAGAACACTGAAGCTTTCTTT.

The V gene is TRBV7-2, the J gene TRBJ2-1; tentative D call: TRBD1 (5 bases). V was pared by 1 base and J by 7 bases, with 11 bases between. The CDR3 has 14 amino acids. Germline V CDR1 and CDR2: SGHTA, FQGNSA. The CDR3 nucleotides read TGTGCCAGCAGCTTAGTATGGGGCTTGAATGAGCAGTTCTTC. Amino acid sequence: CASSLVWGLNEQFF. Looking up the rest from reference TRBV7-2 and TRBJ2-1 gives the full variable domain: GAGVSQSPSNKVTEKGKDVELRCDPISGHTALYWYRQSLGQGLEFLIYFQGNSAPDKSGLPSDRFSAERTGGSVSTLTIQRTQQEDSAVYLCASSLVWGLNEQFFGPGTRLTVL.

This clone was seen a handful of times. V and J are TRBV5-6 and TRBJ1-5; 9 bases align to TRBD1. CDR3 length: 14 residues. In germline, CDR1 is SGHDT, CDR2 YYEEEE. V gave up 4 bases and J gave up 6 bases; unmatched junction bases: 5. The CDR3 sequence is CASSLGQGRQPQHF. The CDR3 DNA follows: TGTGCCAGCAGCCTAGGACAGGGGCGTCAGCCCCAGCATTTT.

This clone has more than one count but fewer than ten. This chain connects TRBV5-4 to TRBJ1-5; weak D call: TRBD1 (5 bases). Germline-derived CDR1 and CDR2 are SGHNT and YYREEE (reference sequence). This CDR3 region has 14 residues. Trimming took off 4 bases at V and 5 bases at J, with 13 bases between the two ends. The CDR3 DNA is TGTGCCAGCAGCACCTCCCGGGGCTATCAGCCCCAGCATTTT. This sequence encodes CASSTSRGYQPQHF.

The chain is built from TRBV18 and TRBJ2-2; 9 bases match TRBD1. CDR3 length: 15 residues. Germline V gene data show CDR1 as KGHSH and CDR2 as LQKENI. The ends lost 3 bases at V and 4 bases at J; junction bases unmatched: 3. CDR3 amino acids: CASSPGTGLTGELFF. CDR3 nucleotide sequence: TGTGCCAGCTCACCCGGGACAGGGCTCACCGGGGAGCTGTTTTTT.

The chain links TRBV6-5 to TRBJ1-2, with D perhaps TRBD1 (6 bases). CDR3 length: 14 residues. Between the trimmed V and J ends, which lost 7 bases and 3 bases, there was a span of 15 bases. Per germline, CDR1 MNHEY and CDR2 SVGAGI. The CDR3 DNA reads TGTGCCAGCACTTTACGATCAGGGGACTATGGCTACACCTTC. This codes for CASTLRSGDYGYTF.

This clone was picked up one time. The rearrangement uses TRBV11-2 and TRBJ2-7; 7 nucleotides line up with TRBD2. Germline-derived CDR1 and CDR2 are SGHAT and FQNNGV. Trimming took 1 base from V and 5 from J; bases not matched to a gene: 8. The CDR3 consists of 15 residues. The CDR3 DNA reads TGTGCCAGCAGCTTAGGGTGGGAGGGCCCCCACGAGCAGTACTTC. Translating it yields CASSLGWEGPHEQYF.

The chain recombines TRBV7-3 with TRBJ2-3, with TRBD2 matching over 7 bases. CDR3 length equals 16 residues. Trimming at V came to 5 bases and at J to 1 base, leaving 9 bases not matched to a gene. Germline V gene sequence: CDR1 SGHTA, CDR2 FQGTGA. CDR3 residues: CASSSGLVSGTDTQYF. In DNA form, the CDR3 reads TGTGCCAGCAGCAGCGGACTAGTTAGCGGCACAGATACGCAGTATTTT.

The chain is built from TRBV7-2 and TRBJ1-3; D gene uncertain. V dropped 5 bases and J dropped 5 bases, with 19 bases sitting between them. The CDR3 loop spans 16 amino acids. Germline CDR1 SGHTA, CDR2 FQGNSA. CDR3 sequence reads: CASSPSAPTIRNTIYF. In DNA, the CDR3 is TGTGCCAGCAGCCCTAGTGCCCCTACCATAAGAAACACCATATATTTT.

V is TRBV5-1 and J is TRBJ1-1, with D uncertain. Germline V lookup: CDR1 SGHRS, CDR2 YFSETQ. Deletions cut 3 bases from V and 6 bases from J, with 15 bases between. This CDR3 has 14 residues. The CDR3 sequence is CASSSGSVGPEAFF. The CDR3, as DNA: TGCGCCAGCAGCTCGGGAAGTGTGGGCCCTGAAGCTTTCTTT.

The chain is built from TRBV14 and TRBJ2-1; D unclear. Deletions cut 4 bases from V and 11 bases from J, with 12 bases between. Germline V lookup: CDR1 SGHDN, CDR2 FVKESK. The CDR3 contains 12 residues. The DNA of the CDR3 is TGTGCCAGCAGCCCAAAGGGATCCAAGCAGTTCTTC. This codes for CASSPKGSKQFF. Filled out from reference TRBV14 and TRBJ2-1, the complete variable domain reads EAGVTQFPSHSVIEKGQTVTLRCDPISGHDNLYWYRRVMGKEIKFLLHFVKESKQDESGMPNNRFLAERTGGTYSTLKVQPAELEDSGVYFCASSPKGSKQFFGPGTRLTVL.